This T cell receptor (beta chain) was sequenced for a study of long-term antiretroviral therapy in people with HIV. Whole-study context: The 2015 immediate-ART recommendation came about a decade after the earliest samples. General study findings and limits: Information pertaining to ART adherence, viral resistance or therapeutic modifications was not obtained. Across all time points, the repertoire was dominated by clones that expanded before ART. HIV repertoires spanned tighter CDR3 length ranges than controls did.

A v3.0 immunoSEQ assay was performed at survey level. Generated by immunoSEQ multiplex PCR, the TCRdb table keeps only in-frame clones and is missing some. The sample records about 29,000 clones, 93% being singletons. With regard to this clone: Its antigen is currently unknown.

The clonotype comes from a man in his forties with HIV. Sequencing used unsorted PBMCs, obtained 6.2 years after starting antiretroviral therapy.

The CDR3 DNA reads TGTGCCAGCAGCTACGCGGCTGTGAATGAGCAGTTCTTC. Residues: CASSYAAVNEQFF. The chain links TRBV11-1 to TRBJ2-1; D is ambiguous. Trimming pared 4 bases from V and 7 bases from J, leaving 11 bases between. This CDR3 has 13 residues. Germline V gene lookup returns CDR1 SGHAT and CDR2 FQDESV (reference sequence).